Listed below are T cell receptor beta chains from one sample, sequenced in a study of cytomegalovirus exposure and HLA in healthy donors. Produced via immunoSEQ multiplex PCR; TCRdb's table is partial and in-frame only. The sample yields 85,000 to 100,000 clones, about 89% seen once. The specimen sequenced was PBMCs. The source of these receptors is a man in his thirties or forties in good health and CMV-seropositive. Each CDR3 is given with its conserved first and last residue. The D gene is left open where the match is weak. Rows may omit the clone size; those that give it use once, few, many or a size class.

d_gene	v_gene	abundance	j_gene	CDR3nt	CDR3aa
-	TRBV6-1	-	TRBJ2-7	TGTGCCAGCAGTGTAGTATCCTACGAGCAGTACTTC	CASSVVSYEQYF
-	TRBV9	-	TRBJ1-2	TGTGCCAGCAGCGTAGTTGCGGGGTATGGCTACACCTTC	CASSVVAGYGYTF
TRBD1	TRBV6-6	-	TRBJ2-6	TGTGCCAGCACCCCAGACAGGGCTGGGGCCAACGTCCTGACTTTC	CASTPDRAGANVLTF
TRBD2	TRBV7-2	-	TRBJ2-3	TGTGCCAGCAGCAGTAGCGGGAGTGGCACAGATACGCAGTATTTT	CASSSSGSGTDTQYF
-	TRBV28	-	TRBJ1-2	TGTGCCAGCAGTTTGACGGGGGGCCCCCGTGCGGGCTACACCTTC	CASSLTGGPRAGYTF
TRBD2	TRBV19	few	TRBJ2-7	TGTGCCAGTAGTATAGGGACTAGCAGCGAGCAGTACTTC	CASSIGTSSEQYF
-	TRBV4-1	-	TRBJ2-5	TGCGCCAGCAGCCAAGATTGGGGTCGGGAGTACCAAGAGACCCAGTACTTC	CASSQDWGREYQETQYF
-	TRBV6-1	few	TRBJ2-2	TGTGCCAGCAGTGAACCTACTTGGGGCGGAGAGAACACCGGGGAGCTGTTTTTT	CASSEPTWGGENTGELFF
-	TRBV4-1	-	TRBJ2-7	TGCGCCAGCAGCCAGGGCGTTGCCTACGAGCAGTACTTC	CASSQGVAYEQYF
TRBD1	TRBV5-1	-	TRBJ1-2	TGCGCCAGCAGCTTGCCCGGGACAGGGCATGGCTACACCTTC	CASSLPGTGHGYTF
TRBD1	TRBV29-1	-	TRBJ2-3	TGCAGCGTAGACAGGGTAGATACGCAGTATTTT	CSVDRVDTQYF
-	TRBV6-5	-	TRBJ2-3	TGTGCCAGCAGTATCCTTGATACGCAGTATTTT	CASSILDTQYF
-	TRBV10-3	-	TRBJ2-7	TGTGCCATCAGTTACAGGGACTACGAGCAGTACTTC	CAISYRDYEQYF
TRBD2	TRBV15	-	TRBJ2-2	TGTGCCACCAGCAGAGTGGTTAGCGGGAGTGTGGCCGGGGAGCTGTTTTTT	CATSRVVSGSVAGELFF
TRBD1	TRBV18	-	TRBJ1-2	TGTGCCAGCTCACCTAGACAGGGGGCTGATGGCTACACCTTC	CASSPRQGADGYTF
-	TRBV2	once	TRBJ2-1	TGTGCCAGCAGTGTTGAGTCCCTCTCCTACAATGAGCAGTTCTTC	CASSVESLSYNEQFF
-	TRBV11-2	-	TRBJ1-1	TGTGCCAGCAGCTCAGACAGGTGGAGGACTGAAGCTTTCTTT	CASSSDRWRTEAFF
-	TRBV5-1	-	TRBJ2-5	TGCGCCAGCAGGAGAGGAGAGACCCAGTACTTC	CASRRGETQYF
TRBD2	TRBV5-6	-	TRBJ2-7	TGTGCCAGCAGTTTAGGTCTAGCGGGAGGGCCCCCCTACGAGCAGTACTTC	CASSLGLAGGPPYEQYF
TRBD1	TRBV28	-	TRBJ1-1	TGTGCCAGCAGTTTATTTCAGGGGGCAGTCGTAGCTTTCTTT	CASSLFQGAVVAFF
TRBD1	TRBV5-1	-	TRBJ1-4	TGCGCCAGCAGCCCGGAAGGGACAGGGAATGAAAAACTGTTTTTT	CASSPEGTGNEKLFF
-	TRBV5-1	few	TRBJ1-1	TGCGCCAGCAGCTTGGAGGGTGGGGGCTCTGACCTGGGGGCTTTCTTT	CASSLEGGGSDLGAFF
-	TRBV7-8	-	TRBJ2-7	TGTGCCAGCAGCCCCAGGGTAGGGCTGGGGGAGCAGTACTTC	CASSPRVGLGEQYF
-	TRBV28	-	TRBJ1-4	TGTGCCAGCAGTTTACAGGCAAAGTTCGAAGAAAAACTGTTTTTT	CASSLQAKFEEKLFF
TRBD2	TRBV28	-	TRBJ2-2	TGTGCCAGCAGTTTGGGCCCTATGCGGGAGGAGGACACCGGGGAGCTGTTTTTT	CASSLGPMREEDTGELFF
-	TRBV21-1	-	TRBJ2-1	TGTGCCAGCAGCAAGCCGGGGACAGGCAATGAGCAGTTCTTC	CASSKPGTGNEQFF
-	TRBV7-9	-	TRBJ2-1	TGTGCCAGCAGCCCCCGGAGGAATAGCGGAGCCAAATCCTACAATGAGCAGTTCTTC	CASSPRRNSGAKSYNEQFF
TRBD2	TRBV7-2	-	TRBJ2-1	TGTGCCAGCAGCGTACTAGCGGGACGGGATGGTGAGCAGTTCTTC	CASSVLAGRDGEQFF
TRBD2	TRBV9	-	TRBJ2-3	TGTGCCAGCAGCCCCACTAGCGGGACAGGAGATACGCAGTATTTT	CASSPTSGTGDTQYF
TRBD2	TRBV2	-	TRBJ2-1	TGTGCCAGCAGCCCGGCGAGTGGTTTAGCGGGAGAGGATGAGCAGTTCTTC	CASSPASGLAGEDEQFF
TRBD1	TRBV5-1	-	TRBJ2-5	TGCGCCAGCAGCTTTGGTAAGGACAGGGGGCGCGAGACCCAGTACTTC	CASSFGKDRGRETQYF
-	TRBV19	-	TRBJ1-4	TGTGCCAGTACCACCGGAGGGAGCTCTGAAAAACTGTTTTTT	CASTTGGSSEKLFF
-	TRBV10-1	-	TRBJ2-7	TGCGCCAGCAGTGAGCTCAGGTCGCCCTACGAGCAGTACTTC	CASSELRSPYEQYF
TRBD1	TRBV28	-	TRBJ1-4	TGTGCCAGCAGTTACGACAGGGTTCATGAAAAACTGTTTTTT	CASSYDRVHEKLFF
TRBD2	TRBV29-1	-	TRBJ2-1	TGCAGTTCCAGCGGGAGGGCCCGCGTTGAGCAGTTCTTC	CSSSGRARVEQFF
TRBD2	TRBV19	-	TRBJ2-7	TGTGCCAGTAGTACCTCGACTAGCGGGAAATCATACGAGCAGTACTTC	CASSTSTSGKSYEQYF
TRBD1	TRBV7-9	-	TRBJ2-2	TGTGCCAGCAGCCCCCTTGAGCCGGGACAGCACACCGGGGAGCTGTTTTTT	CASSPLEPGQHTGELFF
TRBD2	TRBV9	-	TRBJ2-6	TGTGCCAGCAGCGTAGAGCGAGCGGGAGCCTCTGGGGCCAACGTCCTGACTTTC	CASSVERAGASGANVLTF
-	TRBV7-8	-	TRBJ1-2	TGTGCCAGCAGCTTAGTTTTCAGGGGCTATGGCTACACCTTC	CASSLVFRGYGYTF
-	TRBV4-1	-	TRBJ2-1	TGCGCCAGCAGTAGAAACAATGAGCAGTTCTTC	CASSRNNEQFF
-	TRBV5-1	-	TRBJ2-5	TGCGCCAGCAGCTACGCCAGGTTGCAAGAGACCCAGTACTTC	CASSYARLQETQYF
TRBD1	TRBV5-1	-	TRBJ1-2	TGCGCCAGCAGCCCAAGGACAGGGTGGGAGGCAAACTATGGCTACACCTTC	CASSPRTGWEANYGYTF
-	TRBV10-3	-	TRBJ1-5	TGTGCCATCAGGGGGACTGTAAATCAGCCCCAGCATTTT	CAIRGTVNQPQHF
-	TRBV30	-	TRBJ2-5	TGTGCCTGGAGTACAGACCAGGGAAAAGGAGAGACCCAGTACTTC	CAWSTDQGKGETQYF
-	TRBV30	-	TRBJ1-5	TGTGCCTGGGGGACGGGACAAATTAATCAGCCCCAGCATTTT	CAWGTGQINQPQHF